These 7 T cell receptor beta chains share one sample of origin, sequenced in a study of T-cell memory formation after mild COVID-19. TCRdb re-derived calls from the 5' RACE reads in MiXCR, one entry per CDR3 protein. Among over 45,000 distinct CDR3 sequences listed, approximately 30% were seen once. Sequenced: PBMCs or a T cell subset sorted from them (not recorded which). Receptors originate from a man aged 18 to 29 who had mild COVID-19 (a few samples of this study predate the infection). Cell type and time point are not known.

A few counts support this clonotype. The rearrangement uses TRBV7-2 and TRBJ2-1; 8 bases are shared with TRBD2. The CDR3 totals 12 residues. The ends lost 11 bases at V and 7 bases at J; junction bases unmatched: 7. Germline V CDR1 and CDR2: SGHTA, FQGNSA. The CDR3 loop is CACTSGQNEQFF. CDR3 coding DNA: TGTGCCTGTACTAGCGGCCAAAATGAGCAGTTCTTC.

Only a few counts were recorded for this clonotype. The CDR3 coding sequence is TGTGCCAGCAGCTGGGCTTCCTACGAGCAGTACTTC. Amino acids: CASSWASYEQYF. The V gene is TRBV7-9, the J gene TRBJ2-7, with D unresolved. Germline V gene sequence: CDR1 SEHNR, CDR2 FQNEAQ (reference sequence). This CDR3 is built from 12 residues. V lost 4 bases and J lost 1, with 5 bases in between. The full variable domain, in which reference TRBV7-9 and TRBJ2-7 provide the parts outside the CDR3, is DTGVSQNPRHKITKRGQNVTFRCDPISEHNRLYWYRQTLGQGPEFLTYFQNEAQLEKSRLLSDRFSAERPKGSFSTLEIQRTEQGDSAMYLCASSWASYEQYFGPGTRLTVT.

The chain joins TRBV7-2 to TRBJ2-1; no clear D gene. This CDR3 has 15 amino acids. Germline V gene lookup returns CDR1 SGHTA and CDR2 FQGNSA. V was trimmed by 1 base and J by 5 bases, leaving 12 bases between them. This CDR3 reads CASSLGGGFHNEQFF. The CDR3 coding sequence is TGTGCCAGCAGCTTAGGAGGTGGATTCCACAATGAGCAGTTCTTC.

The chain links TRBV5-1 to TRBJ2-3; no firm D call. The CDR3 is 14 amino acids. CDR1 is SGHRS, CDR2 YFSETQ, per germline. V was pared by 1 base and J by 1 base, with 7 bases between. The CDR3 DNA reads as TGCGCCAGCAGCTTGATCCCCGGCACAGATACGCAGTATTTT. Amino acid sequence: CASSLIPGTDTQYF.

A few counts support this clonotype. The rearrangement joins TRBV12-3 or TRBV12-4 to TRBJ1-1; D possibly corresponds to TRBD1 (6 bases). The CDR3 runs to 16 residues. The V and J ends lost 4 bases and 3 bases respectively, with 18 bases between them. This CDR3 reads CASSWRRGGADTEAFF. The CDR3 DNA is TGTGCCAGCAGTTGGAGGAGGGGGGGCGCGGACACTGAAGCTTTCTTT.

The chain couples TRBV6-5 to TRBJ2-5, with D possibly TRBD2 on 6 matching bases. V was shortened by 6 bases and J by 2 bases, with 16 bases between the two germline ends. The CDR3 covers 15 residues. The germline CDR1 and CDR2 sequences are MNHEY and SVGAGI. CDR3 amino acids: CASSYGGGVQETQYF. DNA for the CDR3: TGTGCCAGCAGCTATGGTGGCGGGGTGCAAGAGACCCAGTACTTC.

This clonotype has more than one count but fewer than ten. DNA of the CDR3: TGTGCCAGCAGCGACAACCGGGACACAGGCCGGCCTCCCGGGGAGCTGTTTTTT. Protein product: CASSDNRDTGRPPGELFF. The V call is TRBV9, the J call TRBJ2-2, with D perhaps TRBD1 (6 bases). V shed 3 bases and J shed 6 bases, with 24 bases lying between them. The germline V gene has CDR1 SGDLS and CDR2 YYNGEE. The CDR3 spans 18 residues.